This T cell receptor (beta chain) was observed in a study of blood T cells in healthy people across ages. The sample holds a few counts of this clonotype. Alongside a J-beta primer mix, a sample-barcoded 5' primer served in a second PCR lasting 7 to 11 cycles. TCRdb ran MiXCR on the 5' RACE reads and lists one entry per CDR3 protein. The sample records 1.8 million or so distinct CDR3 sequences, about two fifths being singletons. The CDR3 length is 15 residues. The V gene's germline CDR1 is SGHDT and CDR2 YYEEEE. V lost 3 bases to trimming and J lost 5 bases; unmatched junction nucleotides: 10. The rearrangement links TRBV5-6 to TRBJ2-5; 7 positions match TRBD2. The TCR originated in a human donor in good health. Sequencing was done on a sample of blood. The CDR3 DNA is TGTGCCAGCAGCTCCGGGACTACGGACGTGGAGACCCAGTACTTC. It yields the protein CASSSGTTDVETQYF.